The sequence of this TCR beta chain was determined in a study of control samples from healthy donors and cancer patients. Sequencing was performed with immunoSEQ multiplex PCR; in TCRdb, only in-frame clones are kept and a portion is missing. The sample holds 400,000 to 450,000 clones, approximately 90% seen once. V lost 2 bases to trimming and J lost 8 bases, with 18 bases between them. CDR3 length: 15 amino acids. Germline V gene lookup returns CDR1 MGHDK and CDR2 SYGVNS. This chain links TRBV25-1 with TRBJ1-2; TRBD1 might be the D (5 bases). The specimen sequenced was PBMCs. The TCR was taken from a man aged 35-49 years with head and neck cancer. The CDR3 spells CASSEGRLFGAGYTF. In nucleotides, the CDR3 is TGTGCCAGCAGTGAAGGGAGACTCTTCGGGGCGGGCTACACCTTC.